A selection of T cell receptor beta chains follows, all from one sample in a study of cytomegalovirus exposure and HLA in healthy donors. The assay was immunoSEQ multiplex PCR, and TCRdb's table has in-frame clones only and misses some. Among approximately 150,000 clones listed, 60% to 70% were seen once. The source material was PBMCs. The receptors were sampled from a woman aged 60-75 years in good health and CMV-seropositive. CDR3s leave out the opening cysteine and the closing phenylalanine or tryptophan. The order of the fields is CDR3 protein, clone size, V gene, J gene. For some rows the clone size is stated as once, few or many, or as a class when expanded; others skip it.

CDR3 protein: ASSLAGVEQF; clone size: few; V gene: TRBV6-5; J gene: TRBJ2-1
CDR3 protein: ASSALAGGSTDTQY; clone size: many; V gene: TRBV6-1; J gene: TRBJ2-3
CDR3 protein: ASSDYRPNQPQH; clone size: NA; V gene: TRBV21-1; J gene: TRBJ1-5
CDR3 protein: ASSTPGQGTEKLF; clone size: NA; V gene: TRBV28; J gene: TRBJ1-4
CDR3 protein: ASSSLWGVPQPQH; clone size: NA; V gene: TRBV28; J gene: TRBJ1-5
CDR3 protein: ASSQGTAELGELF; clone size: NA; V gene: TRBV5-1; J gene: TRBJ2-2
CDR3 protein: ASSGIAGYTGELF; clone size: NA; V gene: TRBV2; J gene: TRBJ2-2
CDR3 protein: ASSGTSGSPTDTQY; clone size: few; V gene: TRBV2; J gene: TRBJ2-3
CDR3 protein: ASSGMGATDTQY; clone size: few; V gene: TRBV6-1; J gene: TRBJ2-3
CDR3 protein: AWSAAGALNIQY; clone size: NA; V gene: TRBV30; J gene: TRBJ2-4
CDR3 protein: ASSLAQVGFGANVLT; clone size: once; V gene: TRBV5-1; J gene: TRBJ2-6
CDR3 protein: ATHLAGTTGELF; clone size: NA; V gene: TRBV28; J gene: TRBJ2-2
CDR3 protein: ASSQDLAGSSYEQY; clone size: NA; V gene: TRBV14; J gene: TRBJ2-7
CDR3 protein: AWIMGAYDTQY; clone size: NA; V gene: TRBV30; J gene: TRBJ2-3
CDR3 protein: ASSIGKARSGTEQY; clone size: NA; V gene: TRBV19; J gene: TRBJ2-7
CDR3 protein: ASSTRIGGRSEAF; clone size: NA; V gene: TRBV19; J gene: TRBJ1-1
CDR3 protein: ASSLTPGGGRNIQY; clone size: NA; V gene: TRBV28; J gene: TRBJ2-4
CDR3 protein: ASSGQGDEQY; clone size: NA; V gene: TRBV2; J gene: TRBJ2-7
CDR3 protein: SVEGGNTGELF; clone size: NA; V gene: TRBV29-1; J gene: TRBJ2-2
CDR3 protein: ASSSQGGAF; clone size: NA; V gene: TRBV5-1; J gene: TRBJ1-1
CDR3 protein: AWARTGNQPQH; clone size: NA; V gene: TRBV30; J gene: TRBJ1-5
CDR3 protein: ASSAQGGQPQH; clone size: NA; V gene: TRBV18; J gene: TRBJ1-5
CDR3 protein: ASSLDRSSYNEQF; clone size: NA; V gene: TRBV7-7; J gene: TRBJ2-1
CDR3 protein: ASSPRDSGSYTQY; clone size: NA; V gene: TRBV18; J gene: TRBJ2-3
CDR3 protein: SVVAGGPYEQY; clone size: NA; V gene: TRBV29-1; J gene: TRBJ2-7